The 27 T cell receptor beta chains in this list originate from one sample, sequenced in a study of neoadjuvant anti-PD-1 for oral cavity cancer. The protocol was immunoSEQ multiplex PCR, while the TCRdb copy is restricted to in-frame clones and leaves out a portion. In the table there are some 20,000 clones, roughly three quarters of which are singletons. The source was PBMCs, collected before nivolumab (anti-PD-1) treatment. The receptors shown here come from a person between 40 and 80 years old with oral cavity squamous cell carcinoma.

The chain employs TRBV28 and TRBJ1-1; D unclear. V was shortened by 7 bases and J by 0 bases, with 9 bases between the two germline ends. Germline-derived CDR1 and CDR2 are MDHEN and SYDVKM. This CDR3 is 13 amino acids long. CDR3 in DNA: TGTGCCAGCACCCCCACAGTGAACACTGAAGCTTTCTTT. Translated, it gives CASTPTVNTEAFF.

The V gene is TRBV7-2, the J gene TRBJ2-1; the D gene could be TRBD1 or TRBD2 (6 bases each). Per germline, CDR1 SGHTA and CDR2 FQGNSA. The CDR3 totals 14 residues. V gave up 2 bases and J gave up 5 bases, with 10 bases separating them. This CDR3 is CASSLWGANNEQFF. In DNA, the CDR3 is TGTGCCAGCAGCTTATGGGGGGCCAACAATGAGCAGTTCTTC.

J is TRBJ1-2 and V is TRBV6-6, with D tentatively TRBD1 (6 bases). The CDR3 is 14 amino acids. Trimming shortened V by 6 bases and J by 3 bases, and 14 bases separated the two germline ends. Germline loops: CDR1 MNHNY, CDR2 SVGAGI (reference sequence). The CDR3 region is CASRGGVTDYGYTF. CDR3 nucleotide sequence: TGTGCCAGCAGGGGGGGCGTGACAGACTATGGCTACACCTTC.

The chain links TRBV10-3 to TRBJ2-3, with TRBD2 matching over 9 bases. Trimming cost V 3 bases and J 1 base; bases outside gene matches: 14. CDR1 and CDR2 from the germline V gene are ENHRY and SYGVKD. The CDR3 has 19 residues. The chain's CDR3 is CAISEEGAGGGGRTDTQYF. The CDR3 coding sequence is TGTGCCATCAGTGAAGAAGGAGCGGGAGGAGGGGGGCGCACAGATACGCAGTATTTT.

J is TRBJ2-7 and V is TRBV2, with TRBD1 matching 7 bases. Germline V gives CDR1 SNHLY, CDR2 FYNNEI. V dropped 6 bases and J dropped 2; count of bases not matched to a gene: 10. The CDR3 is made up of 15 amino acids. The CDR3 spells CASSPLGTEAYEQYF. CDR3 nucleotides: TGTGCCAGCAGCCCCCTGGGGACAGAGGCCTACGAGCAGTACTTC.

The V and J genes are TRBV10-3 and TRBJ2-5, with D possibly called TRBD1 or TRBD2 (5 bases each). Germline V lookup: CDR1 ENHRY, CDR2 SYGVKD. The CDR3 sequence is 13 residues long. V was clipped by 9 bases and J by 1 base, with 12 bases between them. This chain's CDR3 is CAMGEGPQETQYF. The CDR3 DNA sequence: TGTGCCATGGGGGAAGGGCCCCAAGAGACCCAGTACTTC.

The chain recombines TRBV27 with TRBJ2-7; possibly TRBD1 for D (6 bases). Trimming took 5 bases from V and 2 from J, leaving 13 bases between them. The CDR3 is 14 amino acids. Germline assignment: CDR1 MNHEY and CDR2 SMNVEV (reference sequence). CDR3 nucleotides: TGTGCCAGCAGTAGGAGACAGGCCCCCTACGAGCAGTACTTC. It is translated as CASSRRQAPYEQYF.

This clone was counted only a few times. The CDR3 DNA reads as TGTGCCAGCAACCAAGGGACCTACAATGAGCAGTTCTTC. Translated: CASNQGTYNEQFF. The chain recombines TRBV28 with TRBJ2-1, with D uncertain. CDR1 and CDR2 (germline): MDHEN, SYDVKM. The germline V and J ends were trimmed by 7 bases and 2 bases, with 9 bases remaining between them. CDR3 size: 13 residues.

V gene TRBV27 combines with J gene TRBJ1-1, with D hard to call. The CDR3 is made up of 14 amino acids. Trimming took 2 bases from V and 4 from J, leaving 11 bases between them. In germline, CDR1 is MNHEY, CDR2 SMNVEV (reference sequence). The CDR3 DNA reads TGTGCCAGCAGTTTAGACCCCGTCGGCACTGAAGCTTTCTTT. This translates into CASSLDPVGTEAFF.

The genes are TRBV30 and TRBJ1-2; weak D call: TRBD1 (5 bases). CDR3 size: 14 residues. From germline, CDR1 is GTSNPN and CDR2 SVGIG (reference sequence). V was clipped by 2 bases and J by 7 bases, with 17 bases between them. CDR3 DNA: TGTGCCTGGAGTACCGGGGCCGCTGCTGGTGGCTACACCTTC. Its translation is CAWSTGAAAGGYTF.

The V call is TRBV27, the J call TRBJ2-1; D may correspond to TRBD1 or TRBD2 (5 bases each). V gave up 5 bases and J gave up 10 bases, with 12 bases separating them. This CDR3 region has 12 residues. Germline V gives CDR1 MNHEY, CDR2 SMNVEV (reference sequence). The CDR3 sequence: CASSIIGDEQFF. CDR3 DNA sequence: TGTGCCAGCAGTATTATCGGGGACGAGCAGTTCTTC.

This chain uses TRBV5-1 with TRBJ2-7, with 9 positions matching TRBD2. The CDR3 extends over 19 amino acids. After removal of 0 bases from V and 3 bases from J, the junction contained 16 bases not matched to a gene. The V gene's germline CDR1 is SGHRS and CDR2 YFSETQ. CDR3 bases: TGCGCCAGCAGCTTGGGCCCCCGACTGGTAGCGGGAGCGGTCTACGAGCAGTACTTC. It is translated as CASSLGPRLVAGAVYEQYF.

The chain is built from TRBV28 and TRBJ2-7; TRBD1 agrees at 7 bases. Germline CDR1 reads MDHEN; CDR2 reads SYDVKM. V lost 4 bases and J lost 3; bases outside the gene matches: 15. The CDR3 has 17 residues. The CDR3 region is CASSSATDRTGLYEQYF. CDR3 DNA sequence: TGTGCCAGCAGTTCCGCCACTGATCGGACAGGCCTCTACGAGCAGTACTTC.

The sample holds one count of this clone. The CDR3 is CASSALERPYNEQFF. In nucleotides, the CDR3 is TGTGCCAGCAGCGCCCTGGAGCGACCCTACAATGAGCAGTTCTTC. The chain recombines TRBV9 with TRBJ2-1; D is undetermined. The germline V gene encodes CDR1 SGDLS and CDR2 YYNGEE. The CDR3 contains 15 residues. Trimming shortened V by 3 bases and J by 2 bases, and 12 bases separated the two germline ends.

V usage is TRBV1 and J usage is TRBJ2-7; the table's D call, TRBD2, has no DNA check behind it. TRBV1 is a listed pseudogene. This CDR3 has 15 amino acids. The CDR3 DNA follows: TGCACCAGCAGCCCCCGGCCATATTTTGGCGGCGAGCAGTACTTC. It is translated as CTSSPRPYFGGEQYF.

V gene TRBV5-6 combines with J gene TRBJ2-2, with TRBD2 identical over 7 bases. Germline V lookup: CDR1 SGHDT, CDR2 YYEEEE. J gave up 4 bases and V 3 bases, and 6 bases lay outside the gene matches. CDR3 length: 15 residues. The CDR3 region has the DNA TGTGCCAGCAGCTCAAGCGGGATTGCCACCGGGGAGCTGTTTTTT. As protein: CASSSSGIATGELFF.

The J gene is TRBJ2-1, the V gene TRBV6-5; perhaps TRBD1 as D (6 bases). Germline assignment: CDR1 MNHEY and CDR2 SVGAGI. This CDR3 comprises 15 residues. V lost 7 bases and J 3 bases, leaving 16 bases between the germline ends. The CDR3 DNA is TGTGCCAGCACCAAGGCAGGGGCGATCTACAATGAGCAGTTCTTC. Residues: CASTKAGAIYNEQFF.

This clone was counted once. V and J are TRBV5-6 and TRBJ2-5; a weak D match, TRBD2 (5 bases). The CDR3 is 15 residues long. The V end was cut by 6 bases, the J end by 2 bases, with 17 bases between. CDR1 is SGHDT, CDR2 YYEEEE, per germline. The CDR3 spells CASTDENGDQETQYF. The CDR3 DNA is TGTGCCAGCACCGATGAAAACGGGGATCAAGAGACCCAGTACTTC. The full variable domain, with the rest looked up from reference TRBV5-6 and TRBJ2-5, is DAGVTQSPTHLIKTRGQQVTLRCSPKSGHDTVSWYQQALGQGPQFIFQYYEEEERQRGNFPDRFSGHQFPNYSSELNVNALLLGDSALYLCASTDENGDQETQYFGPGTRLLVL.

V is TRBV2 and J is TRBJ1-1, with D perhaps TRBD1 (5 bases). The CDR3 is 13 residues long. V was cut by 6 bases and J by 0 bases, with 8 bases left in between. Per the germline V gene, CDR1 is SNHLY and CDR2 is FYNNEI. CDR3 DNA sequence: TGTGCCAGCAGCAGGGTCATGAACACTGAAGCTTTCTTT. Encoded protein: CASSRVMNTEAFF.

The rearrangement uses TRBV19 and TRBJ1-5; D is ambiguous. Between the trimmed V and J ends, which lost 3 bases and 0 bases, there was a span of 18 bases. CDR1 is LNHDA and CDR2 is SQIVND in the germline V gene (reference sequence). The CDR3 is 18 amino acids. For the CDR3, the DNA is TGTGCCAGTAGTATTGATCCCCCAGGCTCATATAGCAATCAGCCCCAGCATTTT. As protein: CASSIDPPGSYSNQPQHF.

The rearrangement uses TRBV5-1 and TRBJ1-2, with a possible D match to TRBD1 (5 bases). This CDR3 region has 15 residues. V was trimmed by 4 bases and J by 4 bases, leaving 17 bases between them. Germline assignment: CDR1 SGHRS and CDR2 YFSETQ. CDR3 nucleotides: TGCGCCAGCAGCCTAGGGACGGCCTCCCCCTATGGCTACACCTTC. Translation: CASSLGTASPYGYTF.

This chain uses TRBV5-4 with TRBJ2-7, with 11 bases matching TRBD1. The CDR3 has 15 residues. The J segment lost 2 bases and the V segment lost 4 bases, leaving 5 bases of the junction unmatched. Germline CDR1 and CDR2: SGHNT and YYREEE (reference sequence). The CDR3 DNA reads TGTGCCAGCAGCGCCGGACAGGGGGCGACCTACGAGCAGTACTTC. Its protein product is CASSAGQGATYEQYF.

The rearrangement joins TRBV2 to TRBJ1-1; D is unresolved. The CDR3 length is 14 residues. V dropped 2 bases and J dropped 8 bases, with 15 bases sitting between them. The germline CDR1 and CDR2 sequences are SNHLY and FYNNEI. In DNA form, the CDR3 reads TGTGCCAGCAGTGAAATCTTGATCTCACCCGAAGCTTTCTTT. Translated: CASSEILISPEAFF.

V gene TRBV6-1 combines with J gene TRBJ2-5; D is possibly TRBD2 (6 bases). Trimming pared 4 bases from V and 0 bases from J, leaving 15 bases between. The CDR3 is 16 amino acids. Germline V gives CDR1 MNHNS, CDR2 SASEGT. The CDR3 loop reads CASSVGWGEYQETQYF. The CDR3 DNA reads TGTGCCAGCAGTGTTGGCTGGGGGGAGTACCAAGAGACCCAGTACTTC.

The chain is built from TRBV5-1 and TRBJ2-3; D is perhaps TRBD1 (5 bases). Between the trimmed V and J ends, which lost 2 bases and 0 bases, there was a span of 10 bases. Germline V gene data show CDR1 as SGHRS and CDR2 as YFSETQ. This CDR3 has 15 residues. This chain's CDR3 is CASSLQEPSTDTQYF. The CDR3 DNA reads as TGCGCCAGCAGCTTACAGGAACCTAGCACAGATACGCAGTATTTT. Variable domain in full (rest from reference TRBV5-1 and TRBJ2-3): KAGVTQTPRYLIKTRGQQVTLSCSPISGHRSVSWYQQTPGQGLQFLFEYFSETQRNKGNFPGRFSGRQFSNSRSEMNVSTLELGDSALYLCASSLQEPSTDTQYFGPGTRLTVL.

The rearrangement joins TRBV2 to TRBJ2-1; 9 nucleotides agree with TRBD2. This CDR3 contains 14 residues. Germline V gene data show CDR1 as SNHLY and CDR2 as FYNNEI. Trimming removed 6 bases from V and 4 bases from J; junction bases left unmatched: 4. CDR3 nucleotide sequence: TGTGCCAGCAGCCCGACTAGCGGTTACAATGAGCAGTTCTTC. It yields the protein CASSPTSGYNEQFF.

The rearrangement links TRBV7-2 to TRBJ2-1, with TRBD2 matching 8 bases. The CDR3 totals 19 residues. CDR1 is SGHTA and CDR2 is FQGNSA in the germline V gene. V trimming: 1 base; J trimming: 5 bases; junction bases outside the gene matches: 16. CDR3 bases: TGTGCCAGCAGCTTAGTAGTAGCGAAAGGAGCGGGAGCCAACAATGAGCAGTTCTTC. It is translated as CASSLVVAKGAGANNEQFF.